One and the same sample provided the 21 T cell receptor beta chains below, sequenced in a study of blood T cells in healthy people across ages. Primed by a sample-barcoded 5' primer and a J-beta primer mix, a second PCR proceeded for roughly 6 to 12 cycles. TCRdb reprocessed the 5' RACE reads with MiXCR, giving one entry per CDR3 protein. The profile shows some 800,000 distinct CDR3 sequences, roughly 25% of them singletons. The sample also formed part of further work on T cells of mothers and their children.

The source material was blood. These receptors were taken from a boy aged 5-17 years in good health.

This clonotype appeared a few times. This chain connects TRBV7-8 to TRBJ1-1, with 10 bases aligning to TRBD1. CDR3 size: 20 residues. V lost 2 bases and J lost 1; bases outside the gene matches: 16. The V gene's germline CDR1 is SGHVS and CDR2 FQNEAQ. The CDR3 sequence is CASSLRLTGTGASQNTEAFF. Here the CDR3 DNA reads TGTGCCAGCAGCTTAAGGTTGACCGGGACAGGGGCGTCCCAGAACACTGAAGCTTTCTTT.

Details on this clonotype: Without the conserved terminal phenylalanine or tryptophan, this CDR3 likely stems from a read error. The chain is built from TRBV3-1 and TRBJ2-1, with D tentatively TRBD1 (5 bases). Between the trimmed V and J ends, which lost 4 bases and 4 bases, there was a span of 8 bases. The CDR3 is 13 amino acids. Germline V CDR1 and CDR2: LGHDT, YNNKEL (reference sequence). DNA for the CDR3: TGTGCCAGCAGCCGGGGCCGGTACAATGAGCAGTTCTCC. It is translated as CASSRGRYNEQFS.

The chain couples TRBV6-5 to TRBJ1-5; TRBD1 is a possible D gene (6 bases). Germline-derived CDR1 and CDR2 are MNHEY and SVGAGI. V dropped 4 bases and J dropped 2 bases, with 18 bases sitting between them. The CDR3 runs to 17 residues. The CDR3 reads CASSSRFRGGGNQPQHF. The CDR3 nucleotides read TGTGCCAGCAGTTCGCGATTCAGGGGCGGTGGCAATCAGCCCCAGCATTTT.

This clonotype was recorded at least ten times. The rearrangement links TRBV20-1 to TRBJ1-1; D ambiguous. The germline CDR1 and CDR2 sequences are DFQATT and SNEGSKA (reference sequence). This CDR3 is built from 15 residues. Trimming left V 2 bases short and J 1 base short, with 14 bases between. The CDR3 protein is CSARLRLGANTEAFF. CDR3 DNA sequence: TGCAGTGCTAGACTCCGGCTGGGCGCGAACACTGAAGCTTTCTTT.

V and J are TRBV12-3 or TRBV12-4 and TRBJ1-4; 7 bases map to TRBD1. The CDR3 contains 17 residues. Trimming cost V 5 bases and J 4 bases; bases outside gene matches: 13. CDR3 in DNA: TGTGCCAGCAGTCTACTAACCGGGACAGTAAATAATGAAAAACTGTTTTTT. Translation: CASSLLTGTVNNEKLFF.

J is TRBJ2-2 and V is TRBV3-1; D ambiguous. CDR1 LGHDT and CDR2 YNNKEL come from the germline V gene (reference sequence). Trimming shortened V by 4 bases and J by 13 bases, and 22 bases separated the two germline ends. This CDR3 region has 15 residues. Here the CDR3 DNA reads TGTGCCAGCAGCCGCCGGGCGCCGCTATTCGTGGGGCTGTTTTTT. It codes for CASSRRAPLFVGLFF.

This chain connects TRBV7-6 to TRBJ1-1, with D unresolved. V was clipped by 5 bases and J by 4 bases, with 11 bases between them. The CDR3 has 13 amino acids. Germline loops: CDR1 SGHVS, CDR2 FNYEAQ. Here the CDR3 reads CASSPSSATEAFF. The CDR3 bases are TGTGCCAGCAGCCCTTCGAGCGCCACTGAAGCTTTCTTT.

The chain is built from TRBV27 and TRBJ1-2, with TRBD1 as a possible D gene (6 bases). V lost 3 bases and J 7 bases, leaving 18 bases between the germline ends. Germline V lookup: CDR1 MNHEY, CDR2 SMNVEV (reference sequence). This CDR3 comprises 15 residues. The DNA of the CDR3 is TGTGCCAGCAGTTTTTGGTCGGCAGGGGATCGTGGCTACACCTTC. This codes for CASSFWSAGDRGYTF.

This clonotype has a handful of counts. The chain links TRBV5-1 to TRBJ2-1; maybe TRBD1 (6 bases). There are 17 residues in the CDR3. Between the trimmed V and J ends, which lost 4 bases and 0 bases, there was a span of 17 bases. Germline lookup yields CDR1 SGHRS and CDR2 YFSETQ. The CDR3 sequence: CASSRDTPVGSYNEQFF. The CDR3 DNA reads TGCGCCAGCAGCAGGGACACTCCTGTGGGCTCCTACAATGAGCAGTTCTTC.

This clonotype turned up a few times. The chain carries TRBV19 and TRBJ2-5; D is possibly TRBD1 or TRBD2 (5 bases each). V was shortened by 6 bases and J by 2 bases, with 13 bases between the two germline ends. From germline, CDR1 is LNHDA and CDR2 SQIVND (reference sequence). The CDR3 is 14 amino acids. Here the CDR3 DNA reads TGTGCCAGTAGGCTCGGGGCGGAGCAAGAGACCCAGTACTTC. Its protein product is CASRLGAEQETQYF.

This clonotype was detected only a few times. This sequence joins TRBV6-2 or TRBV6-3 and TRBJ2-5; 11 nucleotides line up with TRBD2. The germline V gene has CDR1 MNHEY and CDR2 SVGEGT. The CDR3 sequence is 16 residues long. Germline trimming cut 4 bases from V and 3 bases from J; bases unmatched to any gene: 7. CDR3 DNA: TGTGCCAGCAGTTCCGGGATACTAGCGGGGGAAGAGACCCAGTACTTC. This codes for CASSSGILAGEETQYF.

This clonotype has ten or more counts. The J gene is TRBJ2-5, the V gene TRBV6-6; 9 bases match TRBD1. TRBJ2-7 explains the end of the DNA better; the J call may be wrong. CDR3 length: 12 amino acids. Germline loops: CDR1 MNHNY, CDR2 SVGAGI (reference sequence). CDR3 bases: TGTGCCAGCAGTTGGACAGGGGACGAGCAGTACTTC. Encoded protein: CASSWTGDEQYF.

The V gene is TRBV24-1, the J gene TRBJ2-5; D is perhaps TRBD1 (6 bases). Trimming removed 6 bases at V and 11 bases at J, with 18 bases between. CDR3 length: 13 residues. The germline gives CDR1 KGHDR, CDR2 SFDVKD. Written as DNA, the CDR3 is TGTGCCACCAGTCGTCCAGGGGCGTGGGAGCAGTACTTC. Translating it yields CATSRPGAWEQYF.

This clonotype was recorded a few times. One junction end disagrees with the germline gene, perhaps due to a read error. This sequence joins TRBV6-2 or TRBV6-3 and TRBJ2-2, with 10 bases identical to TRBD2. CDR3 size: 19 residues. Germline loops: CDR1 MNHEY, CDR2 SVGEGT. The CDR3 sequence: CASSYIPWTSGRNTGELFF. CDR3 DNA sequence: TGTGCCAGCAGTTACATACCCTGGACTAGCGGTAGGAACACCGGGGAGTTGTTTTTT.

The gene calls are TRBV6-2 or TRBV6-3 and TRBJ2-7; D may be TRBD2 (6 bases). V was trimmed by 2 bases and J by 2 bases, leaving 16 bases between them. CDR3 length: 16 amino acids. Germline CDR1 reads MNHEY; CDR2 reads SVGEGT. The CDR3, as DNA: TGTGCCAGCAGTTACCCCTCTCGCGCGGGGACCTACGAGCAGTACTTC. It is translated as CASSYPSRAGTYEQYF.

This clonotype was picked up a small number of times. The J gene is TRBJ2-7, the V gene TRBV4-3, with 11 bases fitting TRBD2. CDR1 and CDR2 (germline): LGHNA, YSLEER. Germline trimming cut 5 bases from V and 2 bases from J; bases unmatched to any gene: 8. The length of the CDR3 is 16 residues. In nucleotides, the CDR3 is TGCGCCAGCAGCGTGGATCTAGCGGGGGGACCCTACGAGCAGTACTTC. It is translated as CASSVDLAGGPYEQYF.

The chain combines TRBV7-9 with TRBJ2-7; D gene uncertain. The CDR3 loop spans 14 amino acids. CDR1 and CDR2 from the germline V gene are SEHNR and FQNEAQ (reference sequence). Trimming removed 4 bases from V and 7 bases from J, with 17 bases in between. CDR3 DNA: TGTGCCAGCAGCTCTCCTAACAGCCTAGGGGAGCAGTACTTC. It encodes CASSSPNSLGEQYF.

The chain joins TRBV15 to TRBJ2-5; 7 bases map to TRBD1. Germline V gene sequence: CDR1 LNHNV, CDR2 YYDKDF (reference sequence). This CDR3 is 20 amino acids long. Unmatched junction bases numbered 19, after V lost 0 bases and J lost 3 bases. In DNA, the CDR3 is TGTGCCACCAGCAGAGATCGGTCAGGGACAGCTAGAAAGACCGAAGAGACCCAGTACTTC. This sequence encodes CATSRDRSGTARKTEETQYF.

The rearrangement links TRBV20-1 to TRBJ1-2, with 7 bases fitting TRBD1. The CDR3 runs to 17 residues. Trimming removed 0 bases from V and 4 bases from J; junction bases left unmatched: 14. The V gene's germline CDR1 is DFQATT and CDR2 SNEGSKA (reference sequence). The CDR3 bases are TGCAGTGCTAGAGATCCAGACAGGGCGACAGTCAGCTATGGCTACACCTTC. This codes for CSARDPDRATVSYGYTF.

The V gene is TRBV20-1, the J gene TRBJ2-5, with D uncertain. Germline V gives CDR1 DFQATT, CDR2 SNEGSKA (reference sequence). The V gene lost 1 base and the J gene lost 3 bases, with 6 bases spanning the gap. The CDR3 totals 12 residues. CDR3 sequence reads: CSARVQEETQYF. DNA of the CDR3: TGCAGTGCTAGAGTCCAGGAAGAGACCCAGTACTTC.

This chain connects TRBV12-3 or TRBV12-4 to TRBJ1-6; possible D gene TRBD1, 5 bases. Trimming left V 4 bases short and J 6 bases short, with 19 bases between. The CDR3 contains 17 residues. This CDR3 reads CASSSPTGKLVNSPLHF. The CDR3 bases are TGTGCCAGCAGTTCCCCTACAGGAAAATTGGTTAATTCACCCCTCCACTTT.